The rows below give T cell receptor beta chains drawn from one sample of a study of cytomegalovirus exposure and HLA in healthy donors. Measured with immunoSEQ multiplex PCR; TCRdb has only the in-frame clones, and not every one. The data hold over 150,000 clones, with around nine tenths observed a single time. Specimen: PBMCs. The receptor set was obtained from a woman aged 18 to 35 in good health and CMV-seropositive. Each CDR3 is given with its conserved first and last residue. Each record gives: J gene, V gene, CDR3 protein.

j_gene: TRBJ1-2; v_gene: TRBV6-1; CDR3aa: CASSEGTGDPYGYTF
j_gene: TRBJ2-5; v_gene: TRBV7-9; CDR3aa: CATSTLAGGGETQYF
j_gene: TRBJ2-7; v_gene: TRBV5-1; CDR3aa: CASSFPSGNYEQYF
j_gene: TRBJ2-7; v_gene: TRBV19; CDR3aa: CASRQGRDTSYEQYF
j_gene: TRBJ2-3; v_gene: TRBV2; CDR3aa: CASSDPTGGTDTQYF
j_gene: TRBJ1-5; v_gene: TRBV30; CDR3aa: CAWSESRFYQPQHF
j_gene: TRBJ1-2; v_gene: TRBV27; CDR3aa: CASSPPGLNYGYTF
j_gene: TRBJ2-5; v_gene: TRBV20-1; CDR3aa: CSATGETQYF
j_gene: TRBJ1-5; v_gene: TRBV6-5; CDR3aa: CASSKGGVSNQPQHF
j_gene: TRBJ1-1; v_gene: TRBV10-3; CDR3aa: CAISAGADTEAFF